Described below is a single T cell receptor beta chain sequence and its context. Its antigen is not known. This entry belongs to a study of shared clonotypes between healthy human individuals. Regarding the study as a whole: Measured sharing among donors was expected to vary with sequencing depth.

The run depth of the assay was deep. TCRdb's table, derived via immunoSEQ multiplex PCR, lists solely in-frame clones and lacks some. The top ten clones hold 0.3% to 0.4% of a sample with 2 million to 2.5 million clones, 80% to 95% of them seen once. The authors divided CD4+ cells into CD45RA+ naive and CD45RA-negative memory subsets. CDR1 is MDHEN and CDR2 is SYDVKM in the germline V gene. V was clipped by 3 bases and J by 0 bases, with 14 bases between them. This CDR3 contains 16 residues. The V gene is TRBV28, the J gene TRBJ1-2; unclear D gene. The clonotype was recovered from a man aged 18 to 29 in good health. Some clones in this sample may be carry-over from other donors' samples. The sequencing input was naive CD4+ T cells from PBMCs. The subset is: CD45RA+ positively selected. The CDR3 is CASSLLGAGANYGYTF. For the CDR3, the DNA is TGTGCCAGCAGTTTGCTCGGTGCGGGAGCTAACTATGGCTACACCTTC.